This T cell receptor beta chain was obtained from a study of spatial heterogeneity in lung cancer. Study-wide context: On average, each unique TCR and UMI combination appeared more than ten times in raw reads.

TCRdb reanalysed the 5' RACE reads using MiXCR and keeps one entry per CDR3 protein. The sample consists of around 110,000 distinct CDR3 sequences, 12% of them appearing once. CDR1 DFQATT and CDR2 SNEGSKA come from the germline V gene (reference sequence). The CDR3 length is 13 residues. Losses at the gene ends were 6 bases for V and 1 base for J; bases not matched to a gene: 1. Regarding time point: blood at routine non-recurrence follow-up after resection. Sequencing of whole RNA from tumor, nontumor lung or frozen PBMC involved no sorting. The receptor was isolated from a male donor with early-stage non-small cell lung cancer. Sample: PBMCs, taken at follow-up. The J gene is TRBJ2-3, the V gene TRBV20-1, with TRBD1 identical over 10 bases. In nucleotides, the CDR3 is TGCAGTGCCGGGACAGGGGGCACAGATACGCAGTATTTT. It specifies CSAGTGGTDTQYF.